Listed below are T cell receptor beta chains from one sample, sequenced in a study of blood T cell repertoires in COVID-19. Sequenced by immunoSEQ multiplex PCR; TCRdb stores in-frame clones only, minus some. The sample lists hundreds of thousands of clones, 80% to 90% occurring once. The sequencing input was peripheral blood. The receptors shown here come from a woman aged 18-30 years with acute or convalescent COVID-19. Both conserved end residues are part of each CDR3. The order of the fields is V gene, J gene, clone size, CDR3 protein. Only some rows state a clone size, as once, few, many or a class for expanded clones.

TRBV27,TRBJ1-2,.,CASSLGQGTYGYTF
TRBV9,TRBJ2-7,.,CASSPGGGDEQYF
TRBV6-5,TRBJ1-1,few,CASRAPGQGTEAFF
TRBV12-3/TRBV12-4,TRBJ2-7,once,CASSSSQTGEQYF
TRBV28,TRBJ2-2,.,CALAGPNTGELFF
TRBV6-5,TRBJ1-2,.,CASRLQGGHGYTF
TRBV6-1,TRBJ1-5,once,CASSEARQGFRRAQHF
TRBV14,TRBJ1-1,.,CASSRDRVGTEAFF
TRBV20-1,TRBJ1-1,.,CSASTQNTEAFF
TRBV5-5,TRBJ2-7,once,CASSLLADYEQYF
TRBV7-2,TRBJ2-3,.,CASSLDPRADTQYF
TRBV5-1,TRBJ2-1,once,CASSLALQGVAVYNEQFF
TRBV27,TRBJ1-5,.,CASRGATSNQPQHF
TRBV6-1,TRBJ1-2,.,CASSDTNYGYTF
TRBV7-9,TRBJ2-5,.,CASSYSGLANGETQYF
TRBV11-2,TRBJ1-2,.,CASSFMTGNNYGYTF
TRBV19,TRBJ2-3,.,CASSIGRGTDTQYF
TRBV13,TRBJ2-7,.,CASSALTGSYEQYF
TRBV30,TRBJ1-1,.,CAWSRTGGITEAFF
TRBV6-2/TRBV6-3,TRBJ2-7,.,CASSSDNYEQYF
TRBV10-3,TRBJ1-5,.,CAISEVQGGQPQHF
TRBV9,TRBJ1-1,.,CASSGQGGGTEAFF
TRBV5-4,TRBJ2-7,.,CASSLGGTGYEQYF
TRBV5-6,TRBJ1-2,.,CASSFLRTGAGYGYTF
TRBV7-3,TRBJ2-1,.,CASSPGVRMSYNEQFF
TRBV29-1,TRBJ2-1,.,CSVATDYNEQFF
TRBV19,TRBJ2-2,.,CASRPGGASWTAVF
TRBV3-1/TRBV3-2,TRBJ2-7,.,CASSQGGIRSSYEQYF
TRBV30,TRBJ2-7,.,CAWSVRPSGGETSSYEQYF
TRBV10-3,TRBJ2-1,.,CAISSQAGTSYNEQFF
TRBV6-5,.,.,CASSYSKVAGQFF
TRBV11-3,TRBJ1-1,once,CASSLEANTEAFF
TRBV21-1,TRBJ1-5,.,CASSGGEDQPQHF
TRBV10-3,TRBJ1-6,.,CAISGRGRSPLHF
TRBV5-6,TRBJ1-2,.,CASSIQGSVGYTF
TRBV2,TRBJ2-7,.,CASIESPSYEQYF
TRBV27,TRBJ1-3,.,CASSLQREGGNTIYF
TRBV9,TRBJ1-2,.,CASSDRTGTGYGYTF
TRBV7-2,TRBJ1-2,.,CASSRGTGSVYGYTF
TRBV19,TRBJ1-5,.,CASSEGWDRGLNQPQHF
TRBV29-1,TRBJ1-1,.,CSVGAWNTEAFF
TRBV18,TRBJ2-3,.,CASSTYSGPGTDTQYF
TRBV7-3,TRBJ2-1,.,CASSWSSGVLFNEQFF
TRBV7-8,TRBJ2-7,.,CASSLASSGDYEQYF
TRBV6-5,TRBJ1-2,.,CASSSDSSNYGYTF
TRBV5-1,TRBJ1-1,.,CASSNRGQGEAFF
TRBV7-3,TRBJ2-7,.,CASSLTGGDRGTYEQYF